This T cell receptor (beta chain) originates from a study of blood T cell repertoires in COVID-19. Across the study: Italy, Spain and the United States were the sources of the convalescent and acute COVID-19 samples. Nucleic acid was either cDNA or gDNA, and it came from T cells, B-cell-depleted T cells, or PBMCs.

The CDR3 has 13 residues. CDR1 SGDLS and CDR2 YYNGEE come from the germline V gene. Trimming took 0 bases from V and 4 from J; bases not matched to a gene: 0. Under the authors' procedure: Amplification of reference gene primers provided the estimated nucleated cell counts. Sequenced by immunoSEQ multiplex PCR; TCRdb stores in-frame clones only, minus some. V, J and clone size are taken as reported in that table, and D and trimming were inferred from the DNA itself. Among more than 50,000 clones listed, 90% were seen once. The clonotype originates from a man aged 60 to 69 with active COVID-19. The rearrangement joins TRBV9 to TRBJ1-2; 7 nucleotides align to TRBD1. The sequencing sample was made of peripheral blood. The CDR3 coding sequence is TGTGCCAGCAGCGTAGGGGACAGCTATGGCTACACCTTC. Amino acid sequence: CASSVGDSYGYTF.